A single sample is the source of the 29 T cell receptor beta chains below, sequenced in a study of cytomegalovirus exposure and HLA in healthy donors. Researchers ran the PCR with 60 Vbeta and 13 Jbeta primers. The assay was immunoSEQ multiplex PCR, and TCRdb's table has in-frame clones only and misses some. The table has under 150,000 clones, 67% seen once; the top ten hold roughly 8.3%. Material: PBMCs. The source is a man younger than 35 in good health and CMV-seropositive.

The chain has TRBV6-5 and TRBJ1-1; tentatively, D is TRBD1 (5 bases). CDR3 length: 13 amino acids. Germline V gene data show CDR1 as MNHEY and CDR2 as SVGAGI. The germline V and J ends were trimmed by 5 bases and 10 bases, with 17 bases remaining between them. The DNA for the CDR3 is TGTGCCAGCAGTGCCCCCGGGGGGACGGGAGCTTTCTTT. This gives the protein CASSAPGGTGAFF.

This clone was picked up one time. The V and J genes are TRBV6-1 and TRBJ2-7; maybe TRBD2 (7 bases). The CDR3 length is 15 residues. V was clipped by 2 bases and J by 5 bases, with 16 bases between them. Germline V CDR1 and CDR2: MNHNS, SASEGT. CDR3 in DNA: TGTGCCAGCAGTGAATGGCGGGGAGGGGGTGACGAGCAGTACTTC. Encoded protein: CASSEWRGGGDEQYF.

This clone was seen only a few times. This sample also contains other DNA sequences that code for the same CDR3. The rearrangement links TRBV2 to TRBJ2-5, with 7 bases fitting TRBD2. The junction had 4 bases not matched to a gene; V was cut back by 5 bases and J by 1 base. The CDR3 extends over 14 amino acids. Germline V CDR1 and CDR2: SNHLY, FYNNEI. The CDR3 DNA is TGTGCCAGCAGTCGGTCGGGGGGCCAAGAGACCCAGTACTTC. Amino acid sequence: CASSRSGGQETQYF.

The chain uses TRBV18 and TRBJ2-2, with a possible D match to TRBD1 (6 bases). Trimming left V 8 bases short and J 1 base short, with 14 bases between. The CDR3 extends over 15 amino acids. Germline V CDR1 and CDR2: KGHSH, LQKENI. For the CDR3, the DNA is TGTGCCAGCCAGATCCTGACAGGGAACACCGGGGAGCTGTTTTTT. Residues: CASQILTGNTGELFF.

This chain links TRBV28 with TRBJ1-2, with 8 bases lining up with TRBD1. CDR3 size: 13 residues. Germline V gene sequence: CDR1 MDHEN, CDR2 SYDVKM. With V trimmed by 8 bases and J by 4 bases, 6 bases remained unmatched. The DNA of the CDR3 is TGTGCCAGCGGCTCGGGACAGGTCTATGGCTACACCTTC. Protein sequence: CASGSGQVYGYTF.

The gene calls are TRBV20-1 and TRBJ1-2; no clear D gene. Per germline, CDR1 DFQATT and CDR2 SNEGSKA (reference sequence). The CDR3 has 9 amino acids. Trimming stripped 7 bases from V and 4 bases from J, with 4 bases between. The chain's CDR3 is CSDSYGYTF. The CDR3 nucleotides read TGCAGTGACAGCTATGGCTACACCTTC.

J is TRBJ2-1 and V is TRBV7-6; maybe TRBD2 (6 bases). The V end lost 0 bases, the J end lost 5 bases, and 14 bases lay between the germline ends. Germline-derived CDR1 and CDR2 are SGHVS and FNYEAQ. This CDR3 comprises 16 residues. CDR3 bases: TGTGCCAGCAGCTTAGCCTTAGGCGGGATCGACAATGAGCAGTTCTTC. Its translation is CASSLALGGIDNEQFF.

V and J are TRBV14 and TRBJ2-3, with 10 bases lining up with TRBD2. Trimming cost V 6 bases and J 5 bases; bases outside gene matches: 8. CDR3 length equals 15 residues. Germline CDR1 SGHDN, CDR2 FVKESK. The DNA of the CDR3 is TGTGCCAGCAGGTACAGCGGGGGGGCAAGAGATACGCAGTATTTT. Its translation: CASRYSGGARDTQYF.

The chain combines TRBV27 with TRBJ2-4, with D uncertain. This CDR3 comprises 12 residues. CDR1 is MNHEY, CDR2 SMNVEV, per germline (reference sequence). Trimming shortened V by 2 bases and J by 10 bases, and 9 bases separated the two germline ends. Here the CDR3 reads CASSLSLNIQYF. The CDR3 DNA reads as TGTGCCAGCAGTTTAAGCCTGAATATTCAGTACTTC.

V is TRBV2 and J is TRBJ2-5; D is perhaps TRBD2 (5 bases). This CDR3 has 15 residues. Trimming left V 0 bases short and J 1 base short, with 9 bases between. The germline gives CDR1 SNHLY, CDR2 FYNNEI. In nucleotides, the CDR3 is TGTGCCAGCAGTGAAGCAGAGGGAACCCAAGAGACCCAGTACTTC. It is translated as CASSEAEGTQETQYF.

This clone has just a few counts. CDR3 protein: CASSPRTGDLYGYTF. The CDR3 nucleotides read TGTGCCAGCAGTCCTAGGACAGGGGACCTCTATGGCTACACCTTC. This chain joins TRBV6-1 and TRBJ1-2; TRBD1 matches 9 bases. The length of the CDR3 is 15 residues. Germline lookup yields CDR1 MNHNS and CDR2 SASEGT. V gave up 5 bases and J gave up 4 bases; unmatched junction bases: 8.

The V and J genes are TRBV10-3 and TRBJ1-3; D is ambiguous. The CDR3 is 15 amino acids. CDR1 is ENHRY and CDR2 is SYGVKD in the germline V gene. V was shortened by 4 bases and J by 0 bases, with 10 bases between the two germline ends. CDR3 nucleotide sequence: TGTGCCATCAGTGTAGGACTTCACTCTGGAAACACCATATATTTT. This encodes CAISVGLHSGNTIYF.

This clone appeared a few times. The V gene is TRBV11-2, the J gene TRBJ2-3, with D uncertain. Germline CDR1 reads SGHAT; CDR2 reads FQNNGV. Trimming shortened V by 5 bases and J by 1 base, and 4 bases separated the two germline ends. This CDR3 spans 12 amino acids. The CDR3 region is CASSHRTDTQYF. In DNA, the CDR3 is TGTGCCAGCAGCCATCGCACAGATACGCAGTATTTT.

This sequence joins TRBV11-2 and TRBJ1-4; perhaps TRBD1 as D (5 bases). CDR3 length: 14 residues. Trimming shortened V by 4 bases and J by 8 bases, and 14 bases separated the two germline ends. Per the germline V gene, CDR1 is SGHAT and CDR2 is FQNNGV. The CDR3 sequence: CASSSRGGGEKLFF. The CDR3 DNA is TGTGCCAGCAGCTCCCGCGGGGGAGGAGAAAAACTGTTTTTT.

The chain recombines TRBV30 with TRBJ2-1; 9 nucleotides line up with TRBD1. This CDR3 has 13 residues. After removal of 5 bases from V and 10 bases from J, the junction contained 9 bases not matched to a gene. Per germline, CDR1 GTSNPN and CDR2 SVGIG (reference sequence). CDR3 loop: CAWDGTGFCEQFF. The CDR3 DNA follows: TGTGCCTGGGACGGGACAGGGTTTTGCGAGCAGTTCTTC. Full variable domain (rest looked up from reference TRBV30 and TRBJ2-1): SQTIHQWPATLVQPVGSPLSLECTVEGTSNPNLYWYRQAAGRGLQLLFYSVGIGQISSEVPQNLSASRPQDRQFILSSKKLLLSDSGFYLCAWDGTGFCEQFFGPGTRLTVL.

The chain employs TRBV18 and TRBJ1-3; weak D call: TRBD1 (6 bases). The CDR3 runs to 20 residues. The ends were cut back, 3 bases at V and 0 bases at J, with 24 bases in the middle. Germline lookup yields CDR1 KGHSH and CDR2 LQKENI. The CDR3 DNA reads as TGTGCCAGCTCACCGCGGGGGGACATGGCCCAACCGGGCTCTGGAAACACCATATATTTT. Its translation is CASSPRGDMAQPGSGNTIYF. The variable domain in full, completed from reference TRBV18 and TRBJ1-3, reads NAGVMQNPRHLVRRRGQEARLRCSPMKGHSHVYWYRQLPEEGLKFMVYLQKENIIDESGMPKERFSAEFPKEGPSILRIQQVVRGDSAAYFCASSPRGDMAQPGSGNTIYFGEGSWLTVV.

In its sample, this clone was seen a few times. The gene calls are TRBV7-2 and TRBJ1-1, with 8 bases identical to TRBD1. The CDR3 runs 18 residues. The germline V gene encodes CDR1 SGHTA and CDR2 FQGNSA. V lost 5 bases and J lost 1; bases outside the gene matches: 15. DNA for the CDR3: TGTGCCAGCAGCACCCCCCGGGGGACAGGTGGGGGGAACACTGAAGCTTTCTTT. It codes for CASSTPRGTGGGNTEAFF.

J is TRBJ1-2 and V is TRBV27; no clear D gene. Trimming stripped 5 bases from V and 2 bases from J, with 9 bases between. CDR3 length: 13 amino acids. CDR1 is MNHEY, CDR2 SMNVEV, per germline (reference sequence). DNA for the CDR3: TGTGCCAGCAGTCCGGGAGTCAACTATGGCTACACCTTC. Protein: CASSPGVNYGYTF.

DNA for the CDR3: TGTGCCAGCAGTCGCCCAGGGGCGGTAACTGAAGCTTTCTTT. Protein product: CASSRPGAVTEAFF. The chain couples TRBV28 to TRBJ1-1, with D possibly TRBD1 on 6 matching bases. The CDR3 is 14 amino acids. Looked up from germline, CDR1 is MDHEN and CDR2 is SYDVKM. Trimming left V 5 bases short and J 5 bases short, with 15 bases between.

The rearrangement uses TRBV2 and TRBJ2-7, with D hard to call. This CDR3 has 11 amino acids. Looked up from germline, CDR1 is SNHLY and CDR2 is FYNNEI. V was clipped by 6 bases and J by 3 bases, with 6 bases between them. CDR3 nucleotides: TGTGCCAGCAGCGCGTACTACGAGCAGTACGTC. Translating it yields CASSAYYEQYV.

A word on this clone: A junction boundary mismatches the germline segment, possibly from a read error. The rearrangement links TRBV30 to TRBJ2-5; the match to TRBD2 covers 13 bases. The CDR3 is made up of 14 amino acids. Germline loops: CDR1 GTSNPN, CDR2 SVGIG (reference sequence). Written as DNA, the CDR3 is TGTGCCTGGAGTGGTTCACTAGCGGGGGGGCATTGGGACTTC. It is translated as CAWSGSLAGGHWDF.

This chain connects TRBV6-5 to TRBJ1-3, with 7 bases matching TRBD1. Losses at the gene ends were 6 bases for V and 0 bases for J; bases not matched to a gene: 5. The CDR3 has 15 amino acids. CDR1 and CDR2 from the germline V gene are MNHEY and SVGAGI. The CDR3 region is CASRSGQRSGNTIYF. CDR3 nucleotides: TGTGCCAGCAGGTCGGGACAGCGCTCTGGAAACACCATATATTTT.

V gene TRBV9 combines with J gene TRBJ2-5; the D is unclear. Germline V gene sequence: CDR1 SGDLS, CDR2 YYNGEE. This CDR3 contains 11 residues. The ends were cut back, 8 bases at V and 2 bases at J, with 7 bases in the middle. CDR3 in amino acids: CARESQETQYF. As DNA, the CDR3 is TGTGCCAGAGAGTCGCAAGAGACCCAGTACTTC.

Written as DNA, the CDR3 is TGTGCCAGCAGCTTAGCGGGGGGGCTAGCCGGGGGCACAGATACGCAGTATTTT. Residues: CASSLAGGLAGGTDTQYF. This chain uses TRBV7-2 with TRBJ2-3; a weak D match, TRBD2 (7 bases). Germline assignment: CDR1 SGHTA and CDR2 FQGNSA. The germline V and J ends were trimmed by 0 bases and 1 base, with 17 bases remaining between them. This CDR3 has 18 amino acids.

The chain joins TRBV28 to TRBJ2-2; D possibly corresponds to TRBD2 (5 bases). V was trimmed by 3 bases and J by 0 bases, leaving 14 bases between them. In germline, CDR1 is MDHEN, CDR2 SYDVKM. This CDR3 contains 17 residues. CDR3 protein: CASSFTLEGTNTGELFF. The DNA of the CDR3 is TGTGCCAGCAGTTTCACCCTTGAGGGAACGAACACCGGGGAGCTGTTTTTT.

CDR3 in DNA: TGTGCCAGCAGTTGGAAACGGGACAGGGTTAATTCACCCCTCCACTTT. This gives the protein CASSWKRDRVNSPLHF. This chain connects TRBV6-5 to TRBJ1-6; 9 bases map to TRBD1. The junction had 7 bases not matched to a gene; V was cut back by 4 bases and J by 6 bases. This CDR3 has 16 residues. Germline assignment: CDR1 MNHEY and CDR2 SVGAGI.

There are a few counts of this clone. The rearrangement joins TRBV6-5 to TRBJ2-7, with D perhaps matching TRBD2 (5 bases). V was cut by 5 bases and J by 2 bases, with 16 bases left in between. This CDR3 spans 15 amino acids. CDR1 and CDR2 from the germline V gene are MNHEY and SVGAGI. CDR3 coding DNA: TGTGCCAGCAGTGGATATCCGGGGTCACCCTACGAGCAGTACTTC. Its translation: CASSGYPGSPYEQYF.

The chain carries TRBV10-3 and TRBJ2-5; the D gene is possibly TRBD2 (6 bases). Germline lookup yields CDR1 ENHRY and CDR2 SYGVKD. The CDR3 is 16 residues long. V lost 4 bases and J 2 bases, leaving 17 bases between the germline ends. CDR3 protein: CAISGVGGVSQETQYF. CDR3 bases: TGTGCCATCAGTGGGGTGGGCGGGGTTTCTCAAGAGACCCAGTACTTC.

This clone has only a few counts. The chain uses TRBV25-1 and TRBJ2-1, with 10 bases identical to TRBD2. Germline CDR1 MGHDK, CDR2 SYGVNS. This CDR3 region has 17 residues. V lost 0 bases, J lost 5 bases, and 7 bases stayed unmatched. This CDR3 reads CASSEYERTSGNNEQFF. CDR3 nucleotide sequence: TGTGCCAGCAGTGAATACGAAAGGACTAGCGGAAACAATGAGCAGTTCTTC.